Following are 23 T cell receptor beta chains from one sample sequenced in a study of PD-1 blockade in classical Hodgkin lymphoma (dated by TCRdb to 2018 to 2020). The sample's time point label is to be understood as: cycle 4 day 1 (C4D1), after 5 to 7 weeks of nivolumab. Every trial patient had relapsed after autologous stem cell transplantation, and cohorts A, B and C differed in prior brentuximab vedotin exposure. CD8+ T cells were purified from thawed PBMCs by magnetic negative selection with a Miltenyi CD8+ T cell isolation kit. The method behind the library was the immunoSEQ multiplex PCR assay. Drawn from immuneACCESS, this table holds only the in-frame rearrangements with V and J called that TCRdb kept. Clones are partly lost; checked studies trace under half to an unresolved V gene and leave the rest unexplained. This sample lists about 7,800 clones; 75% to 80% were detected once. The ten most abundant clones make up around 35% of the sample.

The source material was CD8+ T cells from blood, sampled before the fourth cycle of nivolumab. Receptor source: a human donor with classical Hodgkin lymphoma.

By proportion, this clone is hyperexpanded. Other DNA sequences in the same sample also yield this CDR3. V and J are TRBV5-1 and TRBJ1-2; TRBD1 might be the D (6 bases). The CDR3 spans 13 residues. V was pared by 3 bases and J by 4 bases, with 10 bases between. Germline V gene lookup returns CDR1 SGHRS and CDR2 YFSETQ. The CDR3 DNA reads TGCGCCAGCAGCTGGGACAAGTCCTATGGCTACACCTTC. It translates to CASSWDKSYGYTF. Using reference TRBV5-1 and TRBJ1-2 for the parts outside the CDR3, the full variable domain is KAGVTQTPRYLIKTRGQQVTLSCSPISGHRSVSWYQQTPGQGLQFLFEYFSETQRNKGNFPGRFSGRQFSNSRSEMNVSTLELGDSALYLCASSWDKSYGYTFGSGTRLTVV.

In DNA form, the CDR3 reads TGTGCCAGCAGCCGACTAGCGGCGAACACCGGGGAGCTGTTTTTT. Residues: CASSRLAANTGELFF. The chain couples TRBV9 to TRBJ2-2; the match to TRBD2 covers 9 bases. CDR1 is SGDLS, CDR2 YYNGEE, per germline. The CDR3 consists of 15 residues. J gave up 0 bases and V 4 bases, and 1 base lay outside the gene matches.

The chain is built from TRBV28 and TRBJ1-1; tentative D call: TRBD1 (5 bases). CDR1 is MDHEN, CDR2 SYDVKM, per germline. The length of the CDR3 is 14 residues. V dropped 6 bases and J dropped 5 bases, with 16 bases sitting between them. The CDR3 nucleotides read TGTGCCAGCAGCCGGGTGCCAGGGAAAACTGAAGCTTTCTTT. It yields the protein CASSRVPGKTEAFF. Combining the CDR3 with reference TRBV28 and TRBJ1-1 gives the whole variable domain DVKVTQSSRYLVKRTGEKVFLECVQDMDHENMFWYRQDPGLGLRLIYFSYDVKMKEKGDIPEGYSVSREKKERFSLILESASTNQTSMYLCASSRVPGKTEAFFGQGTRLTVV.

This clone was observed once. The rearrangement uses TRBV2 and TRBJ1-5; D may be TRBD1 (6 bases). V was trimmed by 7 bases and J by 4 bases, leaving 14 bases between them. The CDR3 is 14 amino acids. The germline CDR1 and CDR2 sequences are SNHLY and FYNNEI. The CDR3 DNA sequence: TGTGCCAGCAAGGGGGGGACCCCGAATCAGCCCCAGCATTTT. It translates to CASKGGTPNQPQHF.

This clone showed up just a few times. V is TRBV28 and J is TRBJ2-2, with D maybe TRBD1 (6 bases). Germline V gene data show CDR1 as MDHEN and CDR2 as SYDVKM. CDR3 length: 16 residues. The V gene lost 6 bases and the J gene lost 2 bases, with 16 bases spanning the gap. The CDR3 DNA reads as TGTGCCAGCAGCTTCCCCGGGACACTTAACACCGGGGAGCTGTTTTTT. This gives the protein CASSFPGTLNTGELFF.

The rearrangement links TRBV27 to TRBJ2-5, with TRBD2 matching 11 bases. Germline V gives CDR1 MNHEY, CDR2 SMNVEV (reference sequence). With V trimmed by 2 bases and J by 10 bases, 9 bases remained unmatched. The CDR3 runs to 15 residues. The CDR3: CASSLGISGGERQYF. The CDR3, as DNA: TGTGCCAGCAGTTTAGGGATTAGCGGGGGGGAACGCCAGTACTTC.

The table lists this clone with a few counts. The rearrangement links TRBV9 to TRBJ1-2, with a weak D call TRBD1 (5 bases). Trimming pared 4 bases from V and 6 bases from J, leaving 13 bases between. The CDR3 totals 13 residues. The germline V gene encodes CDR1 SGDLS and CDR2 YYNGEE. The CDR3 is CASSSGSPNGYTF. DNA of the CDR3: TGTGCCAGCAGCTCAGGGAGCCCTAATGGCTACACCTTC.

The chain employs TRBV5-6 and TRBJ2-1; TRBD2 matches at 16 bases. Germline trimming cut 5 bases from V and 8 bases from J; bases unmatched to any gene: 16. CDR1 and CDR2 (germline): SGHDT, YYEEEE. This CDR3 has 19 amino acids. As DNA, the CDR3 is TGTGCCAGCAGTAATCCACCGGGACTAGCGGGAGGGCCTTTTGATGAGCAGTTCTTC. Its translation is CASSNPPGLAGGPFDEQFF.

V and J are TRBV28 and TRBJ2-7, with unresolved D. The CDR3 runs to 13 residues. The germline CDR1 and CDR2 sequences are MDHEN and SYDVKM. V was cut by 2 bases and J by 0 bases, with 5 bases left in between. The CDR3 DNA reads TGTGCCAGCAGTTTAGGCCGCTCCTACGAGCAGTACTTC. As protein: CASSLGRSYEQYF.

The rearrangement joins TRBV9 to TRBJ2-7, with 9 positions matching TRBD1. The ends lost 0 bases at V and 4 bases at J; junction bases unmatched: 2. Per the germline V gene, CDR1 is SGDLS and CDR2 is YYNGEE. This CDR3 region has 14 residues. The DNA of the CDR3 is TGTGCCAGCAGCGTAGGACAGGGGGAATACGAGCAGTACTTC. Protein product: CASSVGQGEYEQYF.

This chain joins TRBV6-1 and TRBJ2-7; possible D gene TRBD1, 5 bases. The V gene's germline CDR1 is MNHNS and CDR2 SASEGT. The CDR3 extends over 14 amino acids. The V end was cut by 2 bases, the J end by 2 bases, with 10 bases between. This CDR3 is CASSEQGRAYEQYF. For the CDR3, the DNA is TGTGCCAGCAGTGAACAGGGTCGAGCCTACGAGCAGTACTTC.

This chain connects TRBV4-1 to TRBJ2-1; maybe TRBD1 (6 bases). Trimming left V 0 bases short and J 1 base short, with 19 bases between. CDR1 and CDR2 from the germline V gene are MGHRA and YSYEKL. This CDR3 has 19 amino acids. The CDR3 region is CASSQDHREFPLSYNEQFF. The DNA of the CDR3 is TGCGCCAGCAGCCAAGATCACAGGGAGTTCCCTCTTTCCTACAATGAGCAGTTCTTC.

This clone was seen a handful of times. J is TRBJ1-1 and V is TRBV13, with a weak D call TRBD1 (6 bases). Germline V gene data show CDR1 as PRHDT and CDR2 as FYEKMQ (reference sequence). V was clipped by 7 bases and J by 6 bases, with 24 bases between them. CDR3 length: 16 residues. CDR3 sequence (DNA): TGTGCCAGCATCTCGATCATTTGGGGGGGCTGGGCTGAAGCTTTCTTT. This sequence encodes CASISIIWGGWAEAFF.

This chain uses TRBV19 with TRBJ2-7; 12 nucleotides align to TRBD1. Germline V gene lookup returns CDR1 LNHDA and CDR2 SQIVND (reference sequence). This CDR3 spans 14 amino acids. The V segment lost 5 bases and the J segment 5 bases; nucleotides outside the gene matches: 4. The CDR3 loop reads CASSYGTGGDEQYF. CDR3 DNA: TGTGCCAGTAGTTACGGGACAGGGGGCGACGAGCAGTACTTC.

J is TRBJ1-3 and V is TRBV7-6; D ambiguous. V was cut by 5 bases and J by 0 bases, with 5 bases left in between. Germline V CDR1 and CDR2: SGHVS, FNYEAQ. The CDR3 spans 13 residues. The CDR3 protein is CASSTHSGNTIYF. CDR3 bases: TGTGCCAGCAGCACCCACTCTGGAAACACCATATATTTT. The complete variable domain, with remaining parts taken from reference TRBV7-6 and TRBJ1-3, reads GAGVSQSPRYKVTKRGQDVALRCDPISGHVSLYWYRQALGQGPEFLTYFNYEAQQDKSGLPNDRFSAERPEGSISTLTIQRTEQRDSAMYRCASSTHSGNTIYFGEGSWLTVV.

The chain has TRBV30 and TRBJ2-5, with a possible D match to TRBD2 (5 bases). Between the trimmed V and J ends, which lost 1 base and 4 bases, there was a span of 16 bases. Germline V lookup: CDR1 GTSNPN, CDR2 SVGIG (reference sequence). This CDR3 comprises 15 residues. This CDR3 is CAWSGVLRVAETQYF. The DNA for the CDR3 is TGTGCCTGGAGTGGGGTATTGAGGGTCGCAGAGACCCAGTACTTC.

The chain joins TRBV10-2 to TRBJ1-5, with no clear D. Germline V lookup: CDR1 WSHSY, CDR2 SAAADI. The V end was cut by 0 bases, the J end by 5 bases, with 11 bases between. CDR3 size: 15 residues. The CDR3 reads CASSESIMEYQPQHF. CDR3 DNA: TGCGCCAGCAGTGAGTCGATCATGGAATATCAGCCCCAGCATTTT.

This clone has only one observation. The rearrangement joins TRBV23-1 to TRBJ1-5; no clear D. TRBV23-1 qualifies as an ORF whose function is uncertain. V lost 9 bases and J lost 5, with 23 bases in between. This CDR3 has 16 amino acids. The CDR3 region is CARRIQDPPVDQPQHF. The CDR3 nucleotides read TGCGCCAGGAGGATTCAGGACCCCCCCGTAGATCAGCCCCAGCATTTT.

The rearrangement links TRBV18 to TRBJ1-4, with D unresolved. V lost 3 bases and J lost 4, with 12 bases in between. Germline CDR1 reads KGHSH; CDR2 reads LQKENI. CDR3 length: 15 amino acids. CDR3 coding DNA: TGTGCCAGCTCACCGACCAGAGTGGATAATGAAAAACTGTTTTTT. Protein product: CASSPTRVDNEKLFF. Together with reference TRBV18 and TRBJ1-4, the CDR3 gives the full variable domain: NAGVMQNPRHLVRRRGQEARLRCSPMKGHSHVYWYRQLPEEGLKFMVYLQKENIIDESGMPKERFSAEFPKEGPSILRIQQVVRGDSAAYFCASSPTRVDNEKLFFGSGTQLSVL.

This clone was counted a few times. This rearrangement joins TRBV6-6 to TRBJ1-4; D perhaps matches TRBD1 (6 bases). The germline V gene has CDR1 MNHNY and CDR2 SVGAGI (reference sequence). This CDR3 is 12 amino acids long. V lost 6 bases to trimming and J lost 14 bases, with 16 bases between them. CDR3 sequence reads: CASSPTGQWLFF. In DNA form, the CDR3 reads TGTGCCAGCAGCCCTACAGGGCAGTGGCTGTTTTTT.

The chain employs TRBV5-4 and TRBJ2-3; 12 bases agree with TRBD2. Looked up from germline, CDR1 is SGHNT and CDR2 is YYREEE (reference sequence). V gave up 4 bases and J gave up 6 bases; unmatched junction bases: 12. This CDR3 contains 17 residues. DNA for the CDR3: TGTGCCAGCAGCCACGCGGGGCTAGCGGGGGGGCCGGATACGCAGTATTTT. It encodes CASSHAGLAGGPDTQYF.

V gene TRBV6-5 combines with J gene TRBJ2-5; D call uncertain. CDR3 length: 13 residues. The V gene lost 0 bases and the J gene lost 10 bases, with 12 bases spanning the gap. Germline values: CDR1 MNHEY, CDR2 SVGAGI. CDR3 amino acids: CASSYSTLEVQYF. Here the CDR3 DNA reads TGTGCCAGCAGTTACTCGACTCTGGAAGTCCAGTACTTC.

This chain connects TRBV29-1 to TRBJ2-1, with 9 nucleotides matching TRBD1. Per germline, CDR1 SQVTM and CDR2 ANQGSEA. This CDR3 has 18 residues. Unmatched junction bases numbered 13, after V lost 1 base and J lost 3 bases. CDR3 amino acids: CSVEAPGQGLAGYNEQFF. CDR3 DNA: TGCAGCGTTGAAGCCCCGGGACAGGGTCTTGCCGGCTACAATGAGCAGTTCTTC.